This record concerns one T cell receptor (beta chain) sequence. This receptor's antigen is unknown. No per-base quality is available; no much larger clone lies one base away. The data derive from a study of shared clonotypes between healthy human individuals (dated by TCRdb to 2018 to 2020). Describing the broader study: A couple of women and a few men aged 18 to 49 years were included in the cohort. Per donor, three plates each were used for CD4 naive and CD4 memory, two for CD8 naive, and one for CD8 memory. To estimate repertoire size and how much clonotypes are shared between individuals, the study performed deep sequencing of blood TCR repertoires from a few healthy adults. Per donor, leukapheresis produced somewhere between about 0.94 and 8.9 billion PBMCs. To increase sequencing depth and limit assay-specific biases, different laboratories used diverse techniques to prepare libraries and sequence TCR repertoires.

Using the deep immunoSEQ assay, multiplex PCR amplified TCR CDR3 regions from genomic DNA. For each cell subset, the extracted genomic DNA was distributed evenly across all wells of several immunoSEQ 96-well plates, and each plate served as one replicate. For sorted subsets, roughly 200 ng of genomic DNA, equivalent to 30,000 or so T cell genomes, went into each replicate PCR. Purified libraries were quantified with a Qubit 3.0 fluorometer, sized on a Bioanalyzer 2100, and re-quantified with the KAPA Library Quantification kit. Each immunoSEQ 96-well plate was sequenced on its own single-read 150-cycle Illumina NextSeq 550 flow cell. As for the authors' bioinformatics: The immunoSEQ output contained only junctional sequences without quality scores, so filtering could not match that applied to full-length reads. To assign V/J genes and CDR3, sequences were annotated against IMGT germline references using PyIR, a Python wrapper for IgBLAST v1.9. Any read was removed if the V/J assignment was weak (E-value above 1e-6), the CDR3 was missing, or the read contained stop codons, out-of-frame junctions, or ambiguous translated residues. V3J clonotypes were defined as sequences sharing an identical inferred V gene, J gene, and CDR3 amino acid sequence. Percentage overlap between repertoires was calculated by dividing the number of shared unique clonotypes by the size of the smaller repertoire. RTK rarefaction, the Chao1 estimator, and Recon v2.1 estimates of unobserved clonotypes were used to assess repertoire richness. For all TCRbeta clonotypes obtained by the gDNA method from several donors, generation probabilities were computed with OLGA. TCRdb limited this immuneACCESS table to in-frame rearrangements with V and J called. A share of clones is missing; checked studies link under half to unresolved V genes, and the rest is unexplained. Clonal size and the V and J genes are those of that table, whereas D and trimming came from the DNA. The sample has about 680,000 clones on record, around 78% of them singletons. Jointly, the top ten make up under 2% of the sample.

The donors were healthy, HIV-negative adults with no recently reported acute infections or vaccinations. Only Caucasian adults living in Nashville, Tennessee, USA were represented among the donors. CD4+ T cells were enriched through magnetic negative selection, after which naive cells were positively selected on CD45RA and the remaining negative fraction served as the memory subset. Blood was obtained by leukapheresis, after which PBMCs were separated by Ficoll-Histopaque density gradient centrifugation and cryopreserved in liquid nitrogen vapor phase. Analytical flow cytometry was used to check the purity and quantity of every magnetically sorted T cell population. From each sorted fraction, genomic DNA was isolated and quantified by UV absorbance on a Nanodrop 2000c. Here is what the overall study found, with its caveats: Only blood was sampled, and tissue TCR repertoires likely differ from those in blood. Higher generation probabilities were observed for clonotypes shared by all four sorted-subset donors than for non-shared clonotypes. Estimated clonotype richness was generally larger for naive than for memory subsets. The small number of donors limited the genetic and exposure-history diversity represented. Even with the large sequencing depth, rarefaction of the sorted-subset datasets indicated that sequencing was incomplete. Across a handful of donors, around 5% of naive CD4, roughly 3.4% of naive CD8, about 2% of memory CD4, and roughly 0.4% of memory CD8 clonotypes were shared. Pairwise subsampling led to the expectation that sequencing depth would affect the degree of clonotype sharing among donors.

The CDR3 spans 18 residues, from the cysteine through the phenylalanine. Solely the CDR3 DNA is kept, with 54 bases framed from the first base. This receptor chain uses TRBV21-1 and TRBJ2-7; no check of the table's D call, TRBD1, against the DNA was made. TRBV21-1 is designated a pseudogene. The TCR was taken from a woman in her twenties or thirties in good health. Sequenced: memory CD4+ T cells sorted from blood. The sample's cell subset or site label, in plain terms: CD45RA-negative fraction. The DNA sequence follows: TGTGCCAGCAGCAAAGGGCAGGGGGACCGACAGAGTGGCTACGAGCAGTACTTC. It specifies CASSKGQGDRQSGYEQYF.